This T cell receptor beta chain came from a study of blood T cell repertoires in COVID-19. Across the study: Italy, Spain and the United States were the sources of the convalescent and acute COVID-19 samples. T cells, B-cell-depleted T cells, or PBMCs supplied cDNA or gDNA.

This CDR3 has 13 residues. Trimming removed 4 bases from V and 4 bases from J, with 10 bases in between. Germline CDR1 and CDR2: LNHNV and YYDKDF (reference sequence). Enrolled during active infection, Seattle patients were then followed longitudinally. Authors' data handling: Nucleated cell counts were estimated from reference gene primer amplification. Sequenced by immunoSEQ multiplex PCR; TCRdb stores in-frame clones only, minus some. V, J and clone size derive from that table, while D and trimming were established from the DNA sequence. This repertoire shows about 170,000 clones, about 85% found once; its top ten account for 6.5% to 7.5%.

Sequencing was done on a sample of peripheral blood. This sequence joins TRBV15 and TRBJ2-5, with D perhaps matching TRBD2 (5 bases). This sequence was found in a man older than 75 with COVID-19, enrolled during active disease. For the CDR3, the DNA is TGTGCCACCAGCACCCGGACTGTAGAGACCCAGTACTTC. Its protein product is CATSTRTVETQYF.